This T cell receptor (beta chain) was documented in a study of cytomegalovirus exposure and HLA in healthy donors. This PCR relied on a set of 60 Vbeta primers and 13 Jbeta primers. Sequencing was performed with immunoSEQ multiplex PCR; in TCRdb, only in-frame clones are kept and a portion is missing. The table shows 150,000 or so clones, with 60% to 75% occurring only once. The CDR3 loop spans 15 amino acids. CDR1 and CDR2 (germline): MNHEY, SVGAGI. Losses at the gene ends were 5 bases for V and 4 bases for J; bases not matched to a gene: 8. The source is a man aged 18 to 29 in good health and CMV-seronegative. This rearrangement joins TRBV6-5 to TRBJ2-7, with 10 bases lining up with TRBD2. Sequenced: PBMCs. The CDR3 here is CASSNSGGLRYEQYF. The CDR3, as DNA: TGTGCCAGCAGTAATAGCGGGGGGCTAAGGTACGAGCAGTACTTC.